These 16 T cell receptor beta chains originate from one sample sequenced in a study of T-cell reconstitution after alpha-beta-depleted transplantation in children. Unique molecular identifiers were incorporated when the TCRbeta library was constructed. Each CDR3 protein gets one entry after TCRdb re-called the PCR reads with MiXCR. Altogether over 85,000 distinct CDR3 sequences are present, 7.5% to 9% being singletons, with the ten largest covering around 17%. Sequencing was performed on PBMCs, taken before TCRalphabeta/CD19-depleted stem cell transplant. The receptors stem from a boy aged 2 to 9 with acute lymphoblastic leukemia, due to receive a stem cell transplant.

This clonotype was recorded many times. CDR3 region: CASSSQRVQETQYF. The CDR3 nucleotides read TGTGCCAGCTCCTCGCAGAGGGTCCAAGAGACCCAGTACTTC. This rearrangement joins TRBV12-3 or TRBV12-4 to TRBJ2-5, with D possibly being TRBD2 (5 bases). The CDR3 runs 14 residues. V lost 8 bases to trimming and J lost 1 base, with 14 bases between them.

This clonotype appeared a few times. V gene TRBV20-1 combines with J gene TRBJ2-5; unclear D gene. This CDR3 contains 13 residues. V shed 2 bases and J shed 3 bases, with 10 bases lying between them. CDR1 and CDR2 from the germline V gene are DFQATT and SNEGSKA (reference sequence). The CDR3 loop reads CSARLLREETQYF. The CDR3 nucleotides are TGCAGTGCTAGACTGCTCAGAGAAGAGACCCAGTACTTC.

The table lists this clonotype with many counts. The genes are TRBV2 and TRBJ2-7; 10 bases map to TRBD1. The CDR3 sequence is 15 residues long. V shed 2 bases and J 5 bases; nucleotides not matched to a gene: 6. The germline CDR1 and CDR2 sequences are SNHLY and FYNNEI. The CDR3 is CASSELGTGVDEQYF. The CDR3 DNA follows: TGTGCCAGCAGTGAACTGGGGACAGGGGTGGACGAGCAGTACTTC.

About this clonotype: One base away lies a much larger clone, so this may be a sequencing read error. The CDR3 region is CCAVRGGFYNEQFF. The CDR3 DNA reads as TGCTGTGCTGTACGGGGGGGGTTCTACAATGAGCAGTTCTTC. The chain links TRBV20-1 to TRBJ2-1, with TRBD2 matching 8 bases. This CDR3 is 14 amino acids long. CDR1 is DFQATT, CDR2 SNEGSKA, per germline (reference sequence).

This clonotype was seen ten or more times. J is TRBJ2-3 and V is TRBV6-1; TRBD2 aligns across 15 bases. Germline V gene lookup returns CDR1 MNHNS and CDR2 SASEGT. The CDR3 is 18 amino acids. The V segment lost 6 bases and the J segment 0 bases; nucleotides outside the gene matches: 7. The CDR3 loop is CASRTGTSGGTSTDTQYF. CDR3 sequence (DNA): TGTGCCAGCAGGACCGGGACTAGCGGGGGGACTAGCACAGATACGCAGTATTTT.

This clonotype was observed many times. The CDR3, as DNA: TGTGCCACCAGCAGAGATGTACAGGGGGGTTACGAGCAGTACTTC. Its protein product is CATSRDVQGGYEQYF. The chain couples TRBV15 to TRBJ2-7, with TRBD1 matching 8 bases. The CDR3 is 15 amino acids. CDR1 is LNHNV and CDR2 is YYDKDF in the germline V gene (reference sequence). V was pared by 0 bases and J by 4 bases, with 5 bases of the junction left unmatched.

This clonotype was detected a few times. The CDR3 nucleotides read TGCAGTGCGCCCAACGAATACGAGCAGTACTTC. Residues: CSAPNEYEQYF. This chain links TRBV20-1 with TRBJ2-7, with D hard to call. V was cut by 6 bases and J by 4 bases, with 10 bases left in between. The germline CDR1 and CDR2 sequences are DFQATT and SNEGSKA (reference sequence). This CDR3 is built from 11 residues.

The CDR3 sequence: CASSQGEPRARSYNEQFF. The CDR3 region has the DNA TGCGCCAGCAGCCAAGGTGAGCCCCGCGCCAGATCCTACAATGAGCAGTTCTTC. The chain carries TRBV4-1 and TRBJ2-1; D remains unclear. The V end was cut by 1 base, the J end by 1 base, with 17 bases between. In germline, CDR1 is MGHRA, CDR2 YSYEKL. This CDR3 comprises 18 residues.

This clonotype was counted only a few times. The chain recombines TRBV6-1 with TRBJ1-2; tentatively, D is TRBD1 (6 bases). The CDR3 extends over 18 amino acids. V shed 4 bases and J shed 3 bases, with 24 bases lying between them. Germline CDR1 reads MNHNS; CDR2 reads SASEGT. This chain's CDR3 is CASSGGPGDRSAHYGYTF. CDR3 nucleotide sequence: TGTGCCAGCAGTGGGGGGCCAGGGGACCGGAGCGCCCACTATGGCTACACCTTC.

This clonotype was recorded many times. The chain carries TRBV5-1 and TRBJ1-5; tentative D call: TRBD1 (5 bases). Germline CDR1 and CDR2: SGHRS and YFSETQ. Trimming removed 2 bases from V and 6 bases from J, with 12 bases in between. The CDR3 runs to 14 residues. This chain's CDR3 is CASSFQGEGQPQHF. The DNA of the CDR3 is TGCGCCAGCAGCTTCCAGGGTGAAGGTCAGCCCCAGCATTTT.

In this sample, this clonotype turned up many times. The V and J genes are TRBV7-9 and TRBJ2-7; 10 bases fit TRBD1. This CDR3 has 15 residues. Germline values: CDR1 SEHNR, CDR2 FQNEAQ (reference sequence). Trimming removed 5 bases from V and 5 bases from J; junction bases left unmatched: 9. The CDR3 bases are TGTGCCAGCAGCCTCGGCGAGACAGGGGGCCACGAGCAGTACTTC. Encoded protein: CASSLGETGGHEQYF.

The V and J genes are TRBV28 and TRBJ2-1, with TRBD2 matching 8 bases. The junction had 8 bases not matched to a gene; V was cut back by 2 bases and J by 5 bases. This CDR3 has 16 amino acids. From germline, CDR1 is MDHEN and CDR2 SYDVKM. For the CDR3, the DNA is TGTGCCAGCAGTTTAATACGGGGGGGAGGTGACAATGAGCAGTTCTTC. This sequence encodes CASSLIRGGGDNEQFF.

The chain links TRBV15 to TRBJ2-3, with D unresolved. The germline V gene has CDR1 LNHNV and CDR2 YYDKDF (reference sequence). Between the trimmed V and J ends, which lost 4 bases and 6 bases, there was a span of 14 bases. CDR3 length: 14 residues. The CDR3 reads CATSKPTSGDTQYF. Here the CDR3 DNA reads TGTGCCACCAGCAAGCCTACCTCCGGCGATACGCAGTATTTT. The full variable domain, with the rest looked up from reference TRBV15 and TRBJ2-3, is DAMVIQNPRYQVTQFGKPVTLSCSQTLNHNVMYWYQQKSSQAPKLLFHYYDKDFNNEADTPDNFQSRRPNTSFCFLDIRSPGLGDTAMYLCATSKPTSGDTQYFGPGTRLTVL.

This clonotype was observed at least ten times. This chain uses TRBV6-4 with TRBJ2-3; no clear D gene. V was shortened by 2 bases and J by 3 bases, with 12 bases between the two germline ends. The CDR3 spans 15 residues. CDR1 and CDR2 from the germline V gene are MRHNA and SNTAGT. The CDR3 loop is CASSDGSLGTDTQYF. In DNA form, the CDR3 reads TGTGCCAGCAGTGACGGGTCGTTAGGTACAGATACGCAGTATTTT.

There are a few counts of this clonotype. The chain couples TRBV5-8 to TRBJ2-3; TRBD2 matches 10 bases. V was clipped by 4 bases and J by 0 bases; unmatched bases: 5. The CDR3 extends over 16 amino acids. Germline assignment: CDR1 SGHTS and CDR2 YDEGEE. The CDR3 DNA is TGTGCCAGCAGCGAAACTAGCGGGGTTAGCACAGATACGCAGTATTTT. This gives the protein CASSETSGVSTDTQYF.

This clonotype was detected ten times or more. This chain connects TRBV12-3 or TRBV12-4 to TRBJ2-7; D ambiguous. V was cut by 6 bases and J by 0 bases, with 9 bases left in between. This CDR3 region has 13 residues. CDR3 amino acids: CASRGRSSYEQYF. CDR3 coding DNA: TGTGCCAGCAGGGGCAGGAGCTCCTACGAGCAGTACTTC.